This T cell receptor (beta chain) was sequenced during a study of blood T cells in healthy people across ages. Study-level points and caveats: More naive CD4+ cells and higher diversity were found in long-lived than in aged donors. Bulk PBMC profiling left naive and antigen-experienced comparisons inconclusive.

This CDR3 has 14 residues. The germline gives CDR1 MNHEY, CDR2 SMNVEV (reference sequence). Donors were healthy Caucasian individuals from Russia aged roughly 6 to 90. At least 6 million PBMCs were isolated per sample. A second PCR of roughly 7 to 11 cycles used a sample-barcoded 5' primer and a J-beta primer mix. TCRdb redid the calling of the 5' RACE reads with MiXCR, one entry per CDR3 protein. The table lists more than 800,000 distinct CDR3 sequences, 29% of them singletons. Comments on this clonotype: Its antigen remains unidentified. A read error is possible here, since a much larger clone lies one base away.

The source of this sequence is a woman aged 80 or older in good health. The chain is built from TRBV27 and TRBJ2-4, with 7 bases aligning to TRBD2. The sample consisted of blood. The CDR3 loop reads CTSSKRDGGRVQYF. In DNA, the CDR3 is TGTACCAGCAGTAAACGGGACGGGGGGAGAGTTCAGTACTTC.